This TCR beta chain was identified during a study of Ad26.COV2.S vaccination and SARS-CoV-2 variants. Study in general: Ad26.COV2.S given intramuscularly, once or twice 56 days apart.

Regarding this clone: What it binds is unknown.

Study results and caveats: Measurements of TCR breadth and depth may have given underestimates of the total T cell responses.

Produced via immunoSEQ multiplex PCR; TCRdb's table is partial and in-frame only. Of roughly 250,000 clones listed, around 88% are singletons. The CDR3 covers 13 residues. After removal of 4 bases from V and 2 bases from J, the junction contained 1 base not matched to a gene. Per germline, CDR1 MNHEY and CDR2 SVGEGT. The treatment: approximately 18 received Ad26.COV2.S at low or high dose, single or two shots; 5 received placebo; per-sample allocation not given. Samples analyzed were those drawn on day 63 after the first vaccine or placebo injection. The sample came from a Boston adult aged 18-55 years. What was given as vaccine was an Ad26 vector encoding Wuhan-strain SARS-CoV-2 spike.

The sample consisted of peripheral blood, taken in a trial of Ad26.COV2.S vaccine versus placebo. The source is a person aged 18-60 years who received the Ad26.COV2.S COVID-19 vaccine or a placebo. The chain links TRBV6-2 or TRBV6-3 to TRBJ1-2; 7 nucleotides align to TRBD1. The CDR3 reads CASSWGQNYGYTF. The CDR3 bases are TGTGCCAGCAGTTGGGGACAGAACTATGGCTACACCTTC.